The clone carrying this T cell receptor beta chain was detected only a few times. What it recognizes is unknown. This entry is derived from a study of T cell repertoires in cytomegalovirus infection. MiXCR was run by TCRdb on the reads, yielding one entry per CDR3 protein. Here the sample spans hundreds of thousands of distinct CDR3 sequences, about 33% being singletons. The ends were cut back, 2 bases at V and 0 bases at J, with 8 bases in the middle. The CDR3 runs 15 residues. Germline CDR1 reads MDHEN; CDR2 reads SYDVKM. The chain joins TRBV28 to TRBJ1-3; the D gene is possibly TRBD1 (5 bases). Sequences were derived from cultured PBMCs, sampled from culture after CMV antigen stimulation. The receptor comes from a human donor in good health (CMV status not recorded). Some clones in this sample may be carry-over from other donors' samples. The chain's CDR3 is CASSLSRVSGNTIYF. In nucleotides, the CDR3 is TGTGCCAGCAGTTTAAGCAGGGTCTCTGGAAACACCATATATTTT.